This T cell receptor beta chain was identified in a study of response to subunit inactivated influenza vaccine. Study conclusions and caveats: The authors suggested that few new T cells are recruited per seasonal influenza vaccination.

Germline V lookup: CDR1 SGHRS, CDR2 YFSETQ. Trimming took 1 base from V and 8 from J, leaving 9 bases between them. This CDR3 spans 12 amino acids. TCRdb used MiXCR to reprocess the RT-PCR reads, holding one entry per CDR3 protein. The sample has about 800,000 distinct CDR3 sequences, approximately 21% seen once. This clonotype was seen only a few times. No antigen is known for it. The rearrangement joins TRBV5-1 to TRBJ1-1, with D hard to call. Source: PBMCs from blood, taken 4 to 6 days after vaccination. This TCR was recovered from a man aged 50-60 years who received an inactivated influenza vaccine. The chain's CDR3 is CASSLIPGEAFF. The CDR3 coding sequence is TGCGCCAGCAGCTTGATACCCGGGGAAGCTTTCTTT.